The next 18 T cell receptor beta chains were all read from a single sample in a study of regulatory T cells in long-lasting Graves disease listed by TCRdb under 2021. Library method: multiplex PCR. Sequencing used an Illumina HiSeq 4000. TCR beta libraries were built with iRepertoire HTBI primers and Arm-PCR amplification of CDR3 regions. In TCRdb, the public reads were trimmed at Q25 with fastp and aligned with MiXCR, with productive beta chains retained. Here each entry gathers all rows of one CDR3 protein and keeps the most common genes and DNA. Within this sample are 420,000 or so distinct CDR3 sequences, with about 17% of them counted one time only. Under 30% of the sample rests with the top ten. The sample's time point label, decoded: newly diagnosed GD, antithyroid drugs for less than 3 months. For both TCR sequencing and RNA sequencing, RNA was extracted from PBMCs using TRIzol. In addition, the sample was reused for a study of T cells in Graves' hyperthyroidism and ophthalmopathy.

This specimen was peripheral blood mononuclear cells (PBMCs), taken at new diagnosis, from a patient treated with antithyroid drugs. The receptors derive from a woman aged 18-29 years with Graves disease. Donor details come from another sample of the same person, matched by shared clones.

Points on this clonotype: At one end, the junction sequence differs from germline, possibly due to a read error. This chain uses TRBV6-4 with TRBJ2-7; tentative D call: TRBD1 (5 bases). This CDR3 spans 17 amino acids. Per the germline V gene, CDR1 is MRHNA and CDR2 is SNTAGT. The CDR3 DNA sequence: TGTGCCAGGAGTGCCAACTCACAGGCAGCCTTAGCCTACGAGCAGTACTTC. Its translation: CARSANSQAALAYEQYF.

The CDR3, as DNA: TGTGCCAGCGGGATCGACAGGTTCTACGAGCAGTACTTC. Its translation: CASGIDRFYEQYF. The chain couples TRBV6-2 or TRBV6-3 to TRBJ2-7; D is perhaps TRBD1 (6 bases). The V end lost 8 bases, the J end lost 3 bases, and 14 bases lay between the germline ends. This CDR3 spans 13 amino acids. Germline lookup yields CDR1 MNHEY and CDR2 SVGEGT.

The table lists this clonotype with a few counts. The J gene is TRBJ2-7, the V gene TRBV7-6; D is uncertain. Trimming shortened V by 2 bases and J by 5 bases, and 10 bases separated the two germline ends. Germline values: CDR1 SGHVS, CDR2 FNYEAQ. The CDR3 spans 13 residues. Here the CDR3 reads CASSLMWSDEQYF. Written as DNA, the CDR3 is TGTGCCAGCAGCTTAATGTGGTCAGACGAGCAGTACTTC.

Note on this clonotype: This is likely an artifact of a read error, given a far larger clone one base away. The V call is TRBV20-1, the J call TRBJ2-1, with 11 bases lining up with TRBD2. Germline V gives CDR1 DFQATT, CDR2 SNEGSKA (reference sequence). With 6 bases clipped from V and 10 bases from J, the junction kept 8 bases outside the gene matches. CDR3 length: 13 residues. The CDR3 DNA reads TGCAGTGCCCCGGGACTAGCGGACTACGAGCAGTTCTTC. Protein product: CSAPGLADYEQFF.

The chain has TRBV28 and TRBJ1-2, with 7 bases aligning to TRBD1. The CDR3 sequence is 12 residues long. V shed 6 bases and J 5 bases; nucleotides not matched to a gene: 3. Germline CDR1 MDHEN, CDR2 SYDVKM. CDR3 nucleotide sequence: TGTGCCAGCAGGGGGGACAGTTATGGCTACACCTTC. Encoded protein: CASRGDSYGYTF.

V gene TRBV12-3 or TRBV12-4 combines with J gene TRBJ2-1; 11 bases are a match to TRBD1. The length of the CDR3 is 16 residues. The trim removed 2 bases at V and 7 bases at J, leaving 7 bases unmatched. Written as DNA, the CDR3 is TGTGCCAGCAGTTTAAGGTTAGGGACAGGGGGGAATGAGCAGTTCTTC. This sequence encodes CASSLRLGTGGNEQFF.

A remark on this clonotype: The CDR3 end shows no conserved phenylalanine or tryptophan, and so a read error is likely. The chain couples TRBV5-1 to TRBJ2-5, with a tentative D call TRBD1 (5 bases). This CDR3 is built from 16 residues. Trimming left V 0 bases short and J 1 base short, with 13 bases between. Germline values: CDR1 SGHRS, CDR2 YFSETQ. The CDR3 loop reads CASSLALTARQETQYL. CDR3 bases: TGCGCCAGCAGCTTGGCCCTGACAGCCCGCCAAGAGACCCAGTACCTC.

A few counts support this clonotype. J is TRBJ2-2 and V is TRBV2; D not certain. CDR1 is SNHLY and CDR2 is FYNNEI in the germline V gene. Trimming took off 3 bases at V and 8 bases at J, with 10 bases between the two ends. The CDR3 runs 13 residues. CDR3 sequence reads: CASSDARGGELFF. For the CDR3, the DNA is TGTGCCAGCAGTGATGCTCGTGGTGGGGAGCTGTTTTTT.

This clonotype was seen at least ten times. The V and J genes are TRBV28 and TRBJ1-1, with D unclear. This CDR3 is 12 amino acids long. Germline CDR1 and CDR2: MDHEN and SYDVKM. V was clipped by 6 bases and J by 6 bases, with 11 bases between them. In DNA form, the CDR3 reads TGTGCCAGCAGCCCTCCGGGAGCTGAAGCTTTCTTT. Translating it yields CASSPPGAEAFF.

A word on this clonotype: The junction departs from the called germline gene at one end, perhaps through a read error. The gene calls are TRBV7-7 and TRBJ2-5; weak D call: TRBD2 (7 bases). Per germline, CDR1 SSHAT and CDR2 FNYEAQ (reference sequence). The CDR3 length is 14 residues. The CDR3 nucleotides are TGTGCTAGCAGCTGGGGGGGGGGCCTGGAGACCCAGTACTTC. Protein product: CASSWGGGLETQYF.

The J gene is TRBJ2-4, the V gene TRBV5-4; perhaps D is TRBD1 or TRBD2 (5 bases each). CDR1 and CDR2 from the germline V gene are SGHNT and YYREEE (reference sequence). The CDR3 spans 15 residues. Trimming removed 2 bases from V and 5 bases from J, with 14 bases in between. Here the CDR3 DNA reads TGTGCCAGCAGCTTTGGGGGTCCTCTCGAAAACATTCAGTACTTC. Translated: CASSFGGPLENIQYF.

The chain combines TRBV4-2 with TRBJ2-5; weak D call: TRBD1 (5 bases). In germline, CDR1 is LGHNA, CDR2 YNFKEQ. The CDR3 contains 18 residues. The V gene lost 2 bases and the J gene lost 5 bases, with 24 bases spanning the gap. The CDR3 DNA is TGTGCCAGCAGCCAACCTTCGGACAAGTTTGTCTCGTTGGAGACCCAGTACTTC. This translates into CASSQPSDKFVSLETQYF.

This rearrangement joins TRBV7-2 to TRBJ1-2; D possibly corresponds to TRBD1 (6 bases). The CDR3 spans 14 residues. The germline gives CDR1 SGHTA, CDR2 FQGNSA. V dropped 6 bases and J dropped 4 bases, with 15 bases sitting between them. The CDR3 here is CASRADSSFYGYTF. The CDR3 coding sequence is TGTGCCAGCAGAGCGGACAGCTCTTTCTATGGCTACACCTTC.

At least ten counts were recorded for this clonotype. The chain has TRBV30 and TRBJ2-1; the D gene is possibly TRBD2 (5 bases). Trimming took 2 bases from V and 9 from J, leaving 20 bases between them. Looked up from germline, CDR1 is GTSNPN and CDR2 is SVGIG (reference sequence). This CDR3 is 15 amino acids long. The DNA of the CDR3 is TGTGCCTGGAGTATAGGAAATAGCGCTACGTTTGAGCAGTTCTTC. It encodes CAWSIGNSATFEQFF.

This clonotype showed up just a few times. The V and J genes are TRBV29-1 and TRBJ2-1, with 8 bases fitting TRBD2. This CDR3 contains 15 residues. Germline-derived CDR1 and CDR2 are SQVTM and ANQGSEA. Trimming at V came to 4 bases and at J to 3 bases, leaving 8 bases not matched to a gene. The CDR3 protein is CSVVGLAGLYNEQFF. CDR3 coding DNA: TGCAGCGTTGTGGGGCTAGCGGGCCTCTACAATGAGCAGTTCTTC.

This clonotype was picked up many times. The genes are TRBV20-1 and TRBJ2-1; 8 nucleotides align to TRBD2. Trimming removed 0 bases from V and 1 base from J; junction bases left unmatched: 8. The length of the CDR3 is 17 residues. The germline V gene encodes CDR1 DFQATT and CDR2 SNEGSKA (reference sequence). The CDR3 bases are TGCAGTGCTAGAGATAATAGCGGGAAGGTTTCCTACAATGAGCAGTTCTTC. Translated: CSARDNSGKVSYNEQFF.

The sample holds a few counts of this clonotype. Relative to the germline gene, one junction end is altered; a read error may explain this. The chain is built from TRBV27 and TRBJ2-1, with unresolved D. CDR3 length: 14 residues. The germline gives CDR1 MNHEY, CDR2 SMNVEV (reference sequence). The CDR3 DNA reads as TGTGCCAGCAGTTTACGAGGCTCAGTCTATGATCAGTTCTTC. Protein product: CASSLRGSVYDQFF.

This clonotype has a count of ten or more. V is TRBV30 and J is TRBJ1-1; no clear D. V dropped 3 bases and J dropped 0 bases, with 8 bases sitting between them. CDR3 length: 13 residues. Germline values: CDR1 GTSNPN, CDR2 SVGIG (reference sequence). The CDR3 nucleotides read TGTGCCTGGAGACCAATCATGAACACTGAAGCTTTCTTT. Translated, it gives CAWRPIMNTEAFF.